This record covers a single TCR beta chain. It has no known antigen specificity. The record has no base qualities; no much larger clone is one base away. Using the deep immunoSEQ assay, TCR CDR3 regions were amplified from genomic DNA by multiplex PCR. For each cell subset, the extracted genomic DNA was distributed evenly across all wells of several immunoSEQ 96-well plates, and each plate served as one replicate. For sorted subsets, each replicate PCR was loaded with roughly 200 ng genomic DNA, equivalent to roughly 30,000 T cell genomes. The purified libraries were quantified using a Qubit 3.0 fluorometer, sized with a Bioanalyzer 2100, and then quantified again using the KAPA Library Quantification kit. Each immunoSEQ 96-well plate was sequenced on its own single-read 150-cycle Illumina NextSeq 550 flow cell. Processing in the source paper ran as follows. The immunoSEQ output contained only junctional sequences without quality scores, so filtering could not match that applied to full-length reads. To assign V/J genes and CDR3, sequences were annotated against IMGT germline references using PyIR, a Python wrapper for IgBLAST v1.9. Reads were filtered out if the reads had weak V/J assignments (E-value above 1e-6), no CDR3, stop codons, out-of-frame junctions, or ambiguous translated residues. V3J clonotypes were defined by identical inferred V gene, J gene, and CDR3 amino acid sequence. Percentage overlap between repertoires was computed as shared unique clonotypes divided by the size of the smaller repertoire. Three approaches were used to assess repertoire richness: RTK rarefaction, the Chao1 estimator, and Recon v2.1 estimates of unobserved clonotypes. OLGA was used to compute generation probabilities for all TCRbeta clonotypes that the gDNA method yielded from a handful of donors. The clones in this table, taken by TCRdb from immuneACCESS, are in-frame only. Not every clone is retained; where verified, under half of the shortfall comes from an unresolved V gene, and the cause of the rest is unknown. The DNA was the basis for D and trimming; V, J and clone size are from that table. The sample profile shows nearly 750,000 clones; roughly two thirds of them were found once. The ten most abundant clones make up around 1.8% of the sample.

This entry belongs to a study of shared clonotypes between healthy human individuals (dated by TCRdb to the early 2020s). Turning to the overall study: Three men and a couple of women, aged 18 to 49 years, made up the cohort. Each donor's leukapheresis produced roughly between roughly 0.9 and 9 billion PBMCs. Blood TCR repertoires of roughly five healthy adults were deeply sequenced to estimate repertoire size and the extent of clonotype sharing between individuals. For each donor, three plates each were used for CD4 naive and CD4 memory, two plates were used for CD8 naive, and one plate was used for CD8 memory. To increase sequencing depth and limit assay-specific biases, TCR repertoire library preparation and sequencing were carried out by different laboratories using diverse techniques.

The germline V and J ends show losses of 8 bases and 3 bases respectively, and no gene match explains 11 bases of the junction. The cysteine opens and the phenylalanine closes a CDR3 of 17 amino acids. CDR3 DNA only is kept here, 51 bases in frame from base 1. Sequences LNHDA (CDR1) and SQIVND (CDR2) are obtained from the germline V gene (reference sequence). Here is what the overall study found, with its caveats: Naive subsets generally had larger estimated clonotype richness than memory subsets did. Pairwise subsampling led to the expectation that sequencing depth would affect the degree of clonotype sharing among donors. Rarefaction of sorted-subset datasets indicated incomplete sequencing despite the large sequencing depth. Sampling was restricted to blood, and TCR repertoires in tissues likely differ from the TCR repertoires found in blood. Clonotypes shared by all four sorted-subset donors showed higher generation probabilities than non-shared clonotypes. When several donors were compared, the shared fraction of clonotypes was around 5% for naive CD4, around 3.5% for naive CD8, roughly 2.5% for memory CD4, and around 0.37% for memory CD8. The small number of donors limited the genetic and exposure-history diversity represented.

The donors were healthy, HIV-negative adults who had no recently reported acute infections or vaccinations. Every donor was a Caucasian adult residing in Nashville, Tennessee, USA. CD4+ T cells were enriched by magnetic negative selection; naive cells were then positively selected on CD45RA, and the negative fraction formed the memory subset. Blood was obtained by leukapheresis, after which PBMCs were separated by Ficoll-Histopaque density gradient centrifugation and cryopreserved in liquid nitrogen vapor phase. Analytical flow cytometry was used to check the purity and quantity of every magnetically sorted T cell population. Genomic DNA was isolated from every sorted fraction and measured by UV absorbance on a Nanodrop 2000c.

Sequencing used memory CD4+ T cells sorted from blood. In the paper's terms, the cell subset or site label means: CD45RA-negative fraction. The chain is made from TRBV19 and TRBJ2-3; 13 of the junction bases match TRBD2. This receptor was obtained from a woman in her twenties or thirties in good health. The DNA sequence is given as TGTGCCAGTGGAGAATTTGGGGGACTAGCGGGAACAGATACGCAGTATTTT. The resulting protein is CASGEFGGLAGTDTQYF.